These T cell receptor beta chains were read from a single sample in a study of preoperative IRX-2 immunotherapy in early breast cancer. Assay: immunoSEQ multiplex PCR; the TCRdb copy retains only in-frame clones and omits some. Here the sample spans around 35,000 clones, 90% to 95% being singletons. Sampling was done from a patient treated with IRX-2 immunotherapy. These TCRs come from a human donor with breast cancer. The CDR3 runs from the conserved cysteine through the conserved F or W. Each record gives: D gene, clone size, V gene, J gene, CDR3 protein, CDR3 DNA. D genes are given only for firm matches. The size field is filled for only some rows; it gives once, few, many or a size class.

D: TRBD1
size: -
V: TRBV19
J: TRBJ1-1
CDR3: CACRDSRDQAFF
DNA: TGTGCCTGCCGGGACAGCAGAGACCAAGCTTTCTTT

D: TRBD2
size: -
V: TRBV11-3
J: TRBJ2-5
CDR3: CASSLETSGQETQYF
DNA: TGTGCCAGCAGCTTAGAGACTAGCGGCCAAGAGACCCAGTACTTC

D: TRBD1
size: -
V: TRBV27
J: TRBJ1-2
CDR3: CASSSTSTGGGGYTF
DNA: TGTGCCAGCAGTTCTACCTCGACAGGGGGGGGAGGCTACACCTTC

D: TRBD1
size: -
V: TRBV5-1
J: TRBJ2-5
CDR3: CASSLAKTGSLETQYF
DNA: TGCGCCAGCAGCTTGGCCAAGACAGGGAGTTTGGAGACCCAGTACTTC

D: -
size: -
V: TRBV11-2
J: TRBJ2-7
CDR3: CASSLPHGGIKYEQYF
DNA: TGTGCCAGCAGCTTACCCCACGGGGGAATAAAATACGAGCAGTACTTC

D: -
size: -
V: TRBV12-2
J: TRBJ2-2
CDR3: CASRLPRVFWCTGELFF
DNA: TGTGCAAGTCGCTTACCGAGGGTCTTTTGGTGCACCGGGGAGCTGTTTTTT

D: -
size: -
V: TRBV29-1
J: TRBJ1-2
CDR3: CSVGQYYGYTF
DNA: TGCAGCGTTGGACAGTACTATGGCTACACCTTC

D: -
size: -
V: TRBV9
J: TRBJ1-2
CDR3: CASSVAVRGANYGYTF
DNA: TGTGCCAGCAGCGTAGCTGTAAGGGGGGCGAATTATGGCTACACCTTC

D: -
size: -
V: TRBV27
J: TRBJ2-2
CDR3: CASSFFTGELFF
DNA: TGTGCCAGCAGTTTTTTTACCGGGGAGCTGTTTTTT

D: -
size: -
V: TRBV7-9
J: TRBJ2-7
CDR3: CASSPRSDNEQYF
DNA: TGTGCCAGCAGCCCACGGTCGGATAACGAGCAGTACTTC

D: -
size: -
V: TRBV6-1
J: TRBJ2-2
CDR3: CASSDYYTGELFF
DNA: TGTGCCAGCAGTGACTACTACACCGGGGAGCTGTTTTTT

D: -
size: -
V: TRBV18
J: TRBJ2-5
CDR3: CASSPGVQETQYF
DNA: TGTGCCAGCTCCCCAGGTGTCCAAGAGACCCAGTACTTC

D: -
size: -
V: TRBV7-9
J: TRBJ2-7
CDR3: CASSLDGLTTGEQYF
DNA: TGTGCCAGCAGCTTAGACGGTCTCACTACGGGGGAGCAGTACTTC

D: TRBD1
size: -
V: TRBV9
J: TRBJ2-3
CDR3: CASSVDRGHTDTQYF
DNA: TGTGCCAGCAGCGTAGACAGGGGGCACACAGATACGCAGTATTTT

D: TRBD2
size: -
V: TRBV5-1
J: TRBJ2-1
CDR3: CASSLQAGGNEQFF
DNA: TGCGCCAGCAGCTTGCAAGCGGGAGGGAATGAGCAGTTCTTC

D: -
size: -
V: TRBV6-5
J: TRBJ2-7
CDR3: CASSYSFTEFYEQYF
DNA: TGTGCCAGCAGTTACTCGTTTACAGAATTCTACGAGCAGTACTTC

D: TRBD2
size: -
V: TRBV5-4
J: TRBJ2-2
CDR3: CASSLGLAGGSGELFF
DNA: TGTGCCAGCAGCTTGGGCCTAGCGGGGGGGTCCGGGGAGCTGTTTTTT

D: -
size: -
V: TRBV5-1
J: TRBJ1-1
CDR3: CASTSLRGSEAFF
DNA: TGCGCCAGCACCTCTCTCAGGGGTTCTGAAGCTTTCTTT

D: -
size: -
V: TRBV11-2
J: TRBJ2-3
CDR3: CASSLEPDTQYF
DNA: TGTGCCAGCAGCTTAGAACCAGATACGCAGTATTTT

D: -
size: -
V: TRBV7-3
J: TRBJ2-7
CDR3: CASSSQYTPRDEQYF
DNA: TGTGCCAGCAGCTCTCAATACACCCCGAGGGACGAGCAGTACTTC

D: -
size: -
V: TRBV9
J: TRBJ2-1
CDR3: CASSVVQGSYNEQFF
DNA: TGTGCCAGCAGCGTAGTTCAGGGATCCTACAATGAGCAGTTCTTC

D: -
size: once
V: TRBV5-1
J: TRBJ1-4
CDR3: CASSLGATNEKLFF
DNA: TGCGCCAGCAGCTTGGGGGCAACTAATGAAAAACTGTTTTTT

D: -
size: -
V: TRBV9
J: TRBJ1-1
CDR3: CASSVARADTEAFF
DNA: TGTGCCAGCAGCGTAGCCAGGGCTGACACTGAAGCTTTCTTT

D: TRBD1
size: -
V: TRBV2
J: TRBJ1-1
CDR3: CASSRDRGWAEAFF
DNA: TGTGCCAGCAGTCGGGACAGGGGGTGGGCTGAAGCTTTCTTT

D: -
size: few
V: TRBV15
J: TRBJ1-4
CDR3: CATSTELGELFF
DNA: TGTGCCACCAGCACGGAACTAGGGGAACTGTTTTTT

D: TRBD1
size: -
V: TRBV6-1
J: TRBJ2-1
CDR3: CASSRQGNNEQFF
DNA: TGTGCCAGCAGTCGACAGGGAAACAATGAGCAGTTCTTC

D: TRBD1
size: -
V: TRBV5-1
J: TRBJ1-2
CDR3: CASSWAGQGADYTF
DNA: TGCGCCAGCAGCTGGGCGGGACAGGGGGCAGACTACACCTTC

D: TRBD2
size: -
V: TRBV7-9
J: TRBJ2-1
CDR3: CASSLLAGEYNEQFF
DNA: TGTGCCAGCAGCTTACTAGCGGGGGAATACAATGAGCAGTTCTTC

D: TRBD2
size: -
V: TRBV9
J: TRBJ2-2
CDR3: CASSVAPGTRGAGELFF
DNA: TGTGCCAGCAGCGTAGCTCCCGGGACTAGGGGGGCCGGGGAGCTGTTTTTT

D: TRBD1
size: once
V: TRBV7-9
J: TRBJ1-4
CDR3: CASSLGTGNEKLFF
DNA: TGTGCCAGCAGCTTAGGGACAGGGAATGAAAAACTGTTTTTT

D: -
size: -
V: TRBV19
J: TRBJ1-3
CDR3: CASSIGPYSGNTIYF
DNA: TGTGCCAGTAGTATCGGACCGTACTCTGGAAACACCATATATTTT

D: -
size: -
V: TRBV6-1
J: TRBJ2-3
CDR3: CATEGLFFTDTQYF
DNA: TGTGCCACCGAAGGACTTTTTTTCACAGATACGCAGTATTTT

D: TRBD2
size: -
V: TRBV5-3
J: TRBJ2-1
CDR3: CARSGGLAGGGEQFF
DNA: TGTGCCAGAAGCGGGGGACTAGCGGGGGGAGGGGAGCAGTTCTTC

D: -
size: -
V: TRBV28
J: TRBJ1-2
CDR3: CVSLRGRGYGYTF
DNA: TGTGTCAGCTTGAGGGGACGGGGGTATGGCTACACCTTC

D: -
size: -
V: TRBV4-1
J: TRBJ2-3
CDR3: CASSQVVFTSSTDTQYF
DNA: TGCGCCAGCAGCCAAGTCGTCTTCACCTCTAGCACAGATACGCAGTATTTT

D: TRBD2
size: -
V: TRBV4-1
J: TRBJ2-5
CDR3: CASTAGGQETQYF
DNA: TGCGCCAGCACTGCGGGGGGGCAAGAGACCCAGTACTTC

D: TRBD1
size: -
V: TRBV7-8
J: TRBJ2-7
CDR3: CASSSFIGTGPQGAEQYF
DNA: TGTGCCAGCAGCTCCTTCATAGGGACAGGGCCTCAAGGGGCCGAGCAGTACTTC

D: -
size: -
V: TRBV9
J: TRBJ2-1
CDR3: CASSPGGGYRNEQFF
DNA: TGTGCCAGCAGCCCTGGGGGGGGCTATCGTAATGAGCAGTTCTTC

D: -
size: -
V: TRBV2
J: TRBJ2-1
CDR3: CASRLTLGQFF
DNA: TGTGCCAGCAGGCTGACACTTGGGCAGTTCTTC

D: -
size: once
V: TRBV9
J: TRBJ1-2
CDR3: CASSGYRGYTF
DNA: TGTGCCAGCAGCGGATATAGGGGCTACACCTTC

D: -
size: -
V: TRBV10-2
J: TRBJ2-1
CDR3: CASNPSSYNEQFF
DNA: TGCGCCAGCAATCCGAGCTCCTACAATGAGCAGTTCTTC

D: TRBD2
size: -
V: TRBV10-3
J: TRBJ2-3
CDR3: CAIRLAKSTDTQYF
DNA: TGTGCCATCCGACTAGCCAAATCCACAGATACGCAGTATTTT

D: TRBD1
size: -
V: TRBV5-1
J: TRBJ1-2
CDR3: CASTPGQGRYGYTF
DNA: TGCGCCAGCACTCCGGGACAGGGACGCTATGGCTACACCTTC

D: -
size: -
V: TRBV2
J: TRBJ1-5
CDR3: CASSGPGYNQPQHF
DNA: TGTGCCAGCAGTGGACCCGGGTATAATCAGCCCCAGCATTTT

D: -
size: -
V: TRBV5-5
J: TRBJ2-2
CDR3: CASSFNGELFF
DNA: TGTGCCAGCAGCTTTAACGGGGAGCTGTTTTTT

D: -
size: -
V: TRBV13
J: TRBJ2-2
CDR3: CASSLGRASTGELFF
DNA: TGTGCCAGCAGCTTAGGCAGGGCTAGCACCGGGGAGCTGTTTTTT

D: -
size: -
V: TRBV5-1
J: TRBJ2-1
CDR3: CASSLDWLSQPFSYNEQFF
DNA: TGCGCCAGCAGCTTGGACTGGTTGTCCCAGCCGTTCTCCTACAATGAGCAGTTCTTC

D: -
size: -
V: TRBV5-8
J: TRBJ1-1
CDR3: CASSLGSGQKNTEAFF
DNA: TGTGCCAGCAGCTTGGGCTCCGGACAGAAGAACACTGAAGCTTTCTTT

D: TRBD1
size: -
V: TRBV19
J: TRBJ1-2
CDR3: CASSVQGARFYGYTF
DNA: TGTGCCAGTAGTGTACAGGGGGCGCGGTTCTATGGCTACACCTTC

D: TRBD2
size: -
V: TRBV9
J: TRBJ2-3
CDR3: CASSVSGSTDTQYF
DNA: TGTGCCAGCAGCGTTAGCGGGAGCACAGATACGCAGTATTTT

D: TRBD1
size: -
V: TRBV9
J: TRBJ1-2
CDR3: CASSVGPTGDYGYTF
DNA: TGTGCCAGCAGCGTAGGCCCCACAGGGGACTATGGCTACACCTTC

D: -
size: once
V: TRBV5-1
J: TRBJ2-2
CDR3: CASSFLANTGELFF
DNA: TGCGCCAGCAGCTTCCTAGCGAACACCGGGGAGCTGTTTTTT

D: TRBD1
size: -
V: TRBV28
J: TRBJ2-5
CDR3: CASSKGAWETQYF
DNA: TGTGCCAGCAGCAAGGGGGCTTGGGAGACCCAGTACTTC

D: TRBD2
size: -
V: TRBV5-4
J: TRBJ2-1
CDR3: CASSPGGGSYNEQFF
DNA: TGTGCCAGCAGCCCGGGAGGCGGGTCCTACAATGAGCAGTTCTTC

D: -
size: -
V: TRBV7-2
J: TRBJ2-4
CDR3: CASSQSGVRENIQYF
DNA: TGTGCCAGCAGCCAGAGCGGCGTAAGGGAGAACATTCAGTACTTC

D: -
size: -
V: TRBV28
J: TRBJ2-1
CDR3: CASSQTSFNEQFF
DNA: TGTGCCAGCAGCCAAACTAGCTTCAATGAGCAGTTCTTC

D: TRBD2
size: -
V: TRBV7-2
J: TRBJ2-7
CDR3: CASSYRSGSIYEQYF
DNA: TGTGCCAGCAGCTATCGAAGCGGGAGTATCTACGAGCAGTACTTC